The source of this TCR beta chain is a study of blood T cell repertoires in COVID-19. Recruits, aged roughly 18 to 95 years, lived in under 25 US areas. Categorization into cohorts depended on clinical history that participants reported. V was clipped by 6 bases and J by 8 bases; unmatched bases: 15. The germline CDR1 and CDR2 sequences are GTSNPN and SVGIG (reference sequence). The CDR3 spans 15 residues. In the source study's methods: From reference gene primer amplification, estimates of nucleated cell counts were derived. The method was immunoSEQ multiplex PCR; TCRdb's version includes in-frame clones alone and lacks a portion of them. Clonal size and the V and J genes are those of that table, whereas D and trimming came from the DNA. The sample lists approximately 140,000 clones, roughly 89% occurring once.

The TCR was taken from a woman aged 45-60 years who had been exposed to COVID-19. Sequenced sample: PBMCs or T cells enriched from blood (not recorded which). The chain employs TRBV30 and TRBJ2-1, with 8 bases lining up with TRBD1. The CDR3 protein is CACPIGQGVSYEQFF. CDR3 nucleotides: TGTGCCTGCCCGATAGGACAGGGCGTATCGTATGAGCAGTTCTTC.